These 16 T cell receptor beta chains originate from one sample sequenced in a study of cytomegalovirus exposure and HLA in healthy donors. PCR involved 60 Vbeta and 13 Jbeta primers. Method: immunoSEQ multiplex PCR; TCRdb's copy keeps in-frame clones and lacks some. This table has 100,000 to 150,000 clones, around three quarters appearing once. The sequenced sample was PBMCs. Receptor source: a middle-aged woman in good health and CMV-seropositive.

J is TRBJ1-1 and V is TRBV7-6; no reliable D call. The germline gives CDR1 SGHVS, CDR2 FNYEAQ. V lost 5 bases and J lost 3, with 13 bases in between. The CDR3 sequence is 14 residues long. This chain's CDR3 is CASSPRPRDTEAFF. CDR3 DNA sequence: TGTGCCAGCAGCCCCCGACCTCGGGACACTGAAGCTTTCTTT. The full variable domain, with the rest looked up from reference TRBV7-6 and TRBJ1-1, is GAGVSQSPRYKVTKRGQDVALRCDPISGHVSLYWYRQALGQGPEFLTYFNYEAQQDKSGLPNDRFSAERPEGSISTLTIQRTEQRDSAMYRCASSPRPRDTEAFFGQGTRLTVV.

The DNA for the CDR3 is TGTGCCAGCAGTTACCCCGACAGGGAAGAGACCCAGTACTTC. This codes for CASSYPDREETQYF. This chain links TRBV6-6 with TRBJ2-5; 7 nucleotides agree with TRBD1. This CDR3 region has 14 residues. Losses at the gene ends were 2 bases for V and 3 bases for J; bases not matched to a gene: 3. CDR1 MNHNY and CDR2 SVGAGI come from the germline V gene (reference sequence).

This clone has more than one count but fewer than ten. The J gene is TRBJ1-5, the V gene TRBV7-8, with D tentatively TRBD1 (5 bases). The CDR3 has 14 amino acids. CDR1 is SGHVS, CDR2 FQNEAQ, per germline. Deletions cut 5 bases from V and 7 bases from J, with 15 bases between. The DNA of the CDR3 is TGTGCCAGCAGCCTCGCAGGGCTCAGGCAGCCCCAGCATTTT. Residues: CASSLAGLRQPQHF.

The genes are TRBV7-6 and TRBJ1-5; D unclear. Trimming shortened V by 0 bases and J by 6 bases, and 12 bases separated the two germline ends. Germline CDR1 is SGHVS and CDR2 is FNYEAQ. This CDR3 has 15 residues. The CDR3: CASSLAGGEVQPQHF. Written as DNA, the CDR3 is TGTGCCAGCAGCTTAGCTGGCGGGGAGGTTCAGCCCCAGCATTTT.

The V and J genes are TRBV19 and TRBJ2-5, with 9 bases identical to TRBD2. Unmatched junction bases numbered 18, after V lost 5 bases and J lost 5 bases. CDR1 and CDR2 (germline): LNHDA, SQIVND (reference sequence). The CDR3 totals 18 residues. DNA of the CDR3: TGTGCCAGTAGTTTAACAGCCAATTCAGCGGGAGGAGGGGAGACCCAGTACTTC. Residues: CASSLTANSAGGGETQYF.

CDR3 residues: CASRKGEFEQFF. CDR3 DNA: TGTGCCAGCAGAAAGGGGGAGTTTGAGCAGTTCTTC. The rearrangement links TRBV6-6 to TRBJ2-1; TRBD1 might be the D (6 bases). V lost 6 bases to trimming and J lost 9 bases, with 12 bases between them. CDR1 and CDR2 from the germline V gene are MNHNY and SVGAGI (reference sequence). The CDR3 spans 12 residues.

This chain links TRBV6-5 with TRBJ1-1; 8 bases align to TRBD1. The ends lost 4 bases at V and 1 base at J; junction bases unmatched: 5. The CDR3 length is 15 residues. CDR1 is MNHEY and CDR2 is SVGAGI in the germline V gene. CDR3 sequence (DNA): TGTGCCAGCAGTTCCTGGACAGGGACGAACACTGAAGCTTTCTTT. Its protein product is CASSSWTGTNTEAFF.

J is TRBJ1-1 and V is TRBV9; 7 bases line up with TRBD1. Germline V gives CDR1 SGDLS, CDR2 YYNGEE. The CDR3 has 15 residues. The junction had 7 bases not matched to a gene; V was cut back by 4 bases and J by 1 base. This chain's CDR3 is CASSPIQGSNTEAFF. The CDR3 DNA sequence: TGTGCCAGCAGCCCAATACAGGGGTCGAACACTGAAGCTTTCTTT.

This clone was detected only once. The V call is TRBV6-5, the J call TRBJ1-2; D possibly corresponds to TRBD1 (5 bases). V dropped 0 bases and J dropped 3 bases, with 8 bases sitting between them. The V gene's germline CDR1 is MNHEY and CDR2 SVGAGI. CDR3 length: 14 residues. The CDR3 protein is CASSYSRGDYGYTF. The CDR3 nucleotides are TGTGCCAGCAGTTACTCGCGGGGGGACTATGGCTACACCTTC.

This clone occurred once. V is TRBV29-1 and J is TRBJ2-3; D is possibly TRBD1 (6 bases). Germline CDR1 SQVTM, CDR2 ANQGSEA. The CDR3 consists of 15 residues. Trimming removed 6 bases from V and 0 bases from J, with 16 bases in between. The CDR3 DNA reads TGCAGCGTGGTCTGGACAGTCGGTAGCACAGATACGCAGTATTTT. Encoded protein: CSVVWTVGSTDTQYF.

This rearrangement joins TRBV6-1 to TRBJ1-4, with TRBD1 identical over 10 bases. Germline values: CDR1 MNHNS, CDR2 SASEGT. This CDR3 spans 14 amino acids. After removal of 4 bases from V and 5 bases from J, the junction contained 1 base not matched to a gene. The CDR3 region has the DNA TGTGCCAGCAGTGGGGGACAGGGGAATGAAAAACTGTTTTTT. This translates into CASSGGQGNEKLFF.

The chain carries TRBV6-1 and TRBJ2-1; 10 bases agree with TRBD1. Trimming took 2 bases from V and 10 from J; bases not matched to a gene: 17. The V gene's germline CDR1 is MNHNS and CDR2 SASEGT. The CDR3 runs 18 residues. CDR3 amino acids: CASSERSRGGQGMTEQFF. In DNA, the CDR3 is TGTGCCAGCAGTGAACGTAGTAGGGGGGGACAGGGGATGACAGAGCAGTTCTTC.

The chain is built from TRBV25-1 and TRBJ2-1; D is perhaps TRBD2 (5 bases). V was pared by 3 bases and J by 2 bases, with 17 bases between. This CDR3 is 17 amino acids long. In germline, CDR1 is MGHDK, CDR2 SYGVNS. The CDR3 here is CASSDQGGGLAYNEQFF. CDR3 DNA: TGTGCCAGCAGTGACCAAGGTGGCGGGCTCGCCTACAATGAGCAGTTCTTC.

V gene TRBV18 combines with J gene TRBJ2-5; D may be TRBD2 (6 bases). V was shortened by 6 bases and J by 3 bases, with 8 bases between the two germline ends. Germline V gives CDR1 KGHSH, CDR2 LQKENI. This CDR3 is built from 12 residues. Written as DNA, the CDR3 is TGTGCCAGCTCCCGGAGGGAAGAGACCCAGTACTTC. Translating it yields CASSRREETQYF.

The chain couples TRBV6-1 to TRBJ1-1; perhaps TRBD1 as D (6 bases). The CDR3 consists of 15 residues. Trimming took 3 bases from V and 4 from J, leaving 15 bases between them. Germline V gene data show CDR1 as MNHNS and CDR2 as SASEGT. DNA for the CDR3: TGTGCCAGCAGTGACAAAGGTCAGGGGCCCACTGAAGCTTTCTTT. The encoded protein is CASSDKGQGPTEAFF.

The genes are TRBV7-2 and TRBJ2-7; 8 bases line up with TRBD1. The CDR3 totals 15 residues. With V trimmed by 5 bases and J by 7 bases, 13 bases remained unmatched. Germline-derived CDR1 and CDR2 are SGHTA and FQGNSA. The CDR3 nucleotides read TGTGCCAGCAGCGCGCCAGACCAGGGGGCACGGGAGCAGTACTTC. Encoded protein: CASSAPDQGAREQYF.